This record covers a single T cell receptor (beta chain). The entry originates in a study of blood T cell repertoires in COVID-19. Across the study: The study drew acute and convalescent COVID-19 samples from the United States, Italy and Spain. T cells, B-cell-depleted T cells, or PBMCs provided the cDNA or gDNA that served as material.

In Seattle, patients joined the study during active infection and were tracked longitudinally. In the original processing: The assay estimated nucleated cells by amplifying reference gene primers. Measured with immunoSEQ multiplex PCR; TCRdb has only the in-frame clones, and not every one. V, J and clone size reflect that table, while D and trimming were determined from the DNA. This table has 69,000 or so clones, approximately 80% appearing once. Trimming left V 6 bases short and J 4 bases short, with 12 bases between. Germline V CDR1 and CDR2: MNHNY, SVGAGI (reference sequence). The CDR3 runs 13 residues.

The sample taken for sequencing was peripheral blood. The clonotype was recovered from a man in his fifties or sixties with COVID-19, enrolled during active disease. The chain employs TRBV6-6 and TRBJ1-1; D remains unclear. CDR3 residues: CASSNLGGTEAFF. The CDR3 DNA reads TGTGCCAGCAGCAACCTCGGTGGCACTGAAGCTTTCTTT.